Listed here is a single T cell receptor (beta chain). What it recognizes is unknown. This CDR3 has 16 amino acids. CDR1 is MGHRA, CDR2 YSYEKL, per germline. V dropped 7 bases and J dropped 4; count of bases not matched to a gene: 12. This specimen comes from a study of vaccination effects on CD4 cells after COVID-19. Method: immunoSEQ multiplex PCR; TCRdb's copy keeps in-frame clones and lacks some. The sample contains tens of thousands of clones, around 72% of which appear only once. Pools of viral peptides were used by the ViraFEST assay to expand antigen-specific CD4+ T cells ahead of sequencing. When around nine days of culture had elapsed, CD4+ T cells were isolated. According to the study, vaccine recipients showed no prior SARS-CoV-2 infection and negative nucleocapsid antibodies. On days 3 and 7, fresh IL-2 medium replaced half the medium.

The material sequenced was CD4+ T cells from PBMCs cultured with HCoV-NL63 spike peptides, taken before COVID-19 vaccination. This chain uses TRBV4-1 with TRBJ1-1; 10 bases are shared with TRBD1. The TCR comes from a human donor who received a COVID-19 vaccine. This chain's CDR3 is CASNPRSWTGGTEAFF. CDR3 coding DNA: TGCGCCAGCAACCCAAGATCGTGGACAGGGGGCACTGAAGCTTTCTTT.